Listed below are T cell receptor beta chains from one sample, sequenced in a study of cytomegalovirus exposure and HLA in healthy donors. The assay was immunoSEQ multiplex PCR, and TCRdb's table has in-frame clones only and misses some. The table lists 200,000 to 250,000 clones, approximately 80% of them singletons. The specimen was PBMCs. These receptors were taken from a girl between 5 and 17 years old in good health and CMV-seronegative. The CDR3 runs from the conserved cysteine through the conserved F or W. D genes are given only for firm matches. The size entry is marked missing in some rows and otherwise reads once, few, many or a size class.

>.|TRBJ1-1|.|TRBV28
CASSSTTAGNTEAFF
TGTGCCAGCAGTTCTACGACAGCCGGGAACACTGAAGCTTTCTTT
>TRBD2|TRBJ2-5|.|TRBV10-3
CAIGAGGVRETQYF
TGTGCCATCGGAGCGGGAGGAGTCAGGGAGACCCAGTACTTC
>TRBD2|TRBJ2-1|.|TRBV7-2
CASSLVAGDNEQFF
TGTGCCAGCAGCTTGGTAGCGGGGGACAATGAGCAGTTCTTC
>TRBD2|TRBJ2-2|few|TRBV30
CAWSVTGLAGGGTGELFF
TGTGCCTGGAGTGTAACCGGACTAGCGGGAGGTGGGACCGGGGAGCTGTTTTTT
>.|TRBJ1-6|.|TRBV10-3
CAISSRESPLHF
TGTGCCATCAGTTCGCGGGAGTCACCCCTCCACTTT
>.|TRBJ2-5|.|TRBV6-5
CASSYREDQETQYF
TGTGCCAGCAGTTACCGAGAGGACCAAGAGACCCAGTACTTC
>.|TRBJ1-4|.|TRBV19
CASSIGATNEKLFF
TGTGCCAGTAGTATAGGAGCAACTAATGAAAAACTGTTTTTT
>TRBD1|TRBJ1-5|once|TRBV19
CASRDSGTGVSNQPQHF
TGTGCCAGTAGGGATTCCGGGACAGGGGTTAGCAATCAGCCCCAGCATTTT
>TRBD1|TRBJ2-3|.|TRBV7-9
CASSEPGTEVTDTQYF
TGTGCCAGCAGCGAACCCGGGACAGAGGTCACAGATACGCAGTATTTT
>TRBD2|TRBJ2-7|.|TRBV18
CASSPWTSTTYEQYF
TGTGCCAGCTCACCATGGACTAGCACTACCTACGAGCAGTACTTC
>TRBD1|TRBJ1-3|.|TRBV4-2
CASRPQGASSGNTIYF
TGTGCCAGCCGACCACAGGGGGCCAGCTCTGGAAACACCATATATTTT
>.|TRBJ2-3|.|TRBV15
CATSRVAGVELTDTQYF
TGTGCCACCAGCAGAGTTGCAGGGGTTGAGCTAACGGATACGCAGTATTTT
>TRBD2|TRBJ2-1|.|TRBV11-3
CASSHAGGELDNEQFF
TGTGCCAGCAGTCATGCGGGGGGGGAGTTGGACAATGAGCAGTTCTTC
>.|TRBJ2-7|.|TRBV14
CASSYKGSYEQYF
TGTGCCAGCAGCTACAAGGGGTCCTACGAGCAGTACTTC
>.|TRBJ2-7|.|TRBV15
CATSRAGADSYEQYF
TGTGCCACAAGCCGCGCAGGGGCGGACTCCTACGAGCAGTACTTC
>TRBD2|TRBJ2-3|.|TRBV30
CAWTKTSAATDTQYF
TGTGCCTGGACCAAAACTAGCGCGGCCACAGATACGCAGTATTTT
>TRBD1|TRBJ1-1|.|TRBV6-5
CASSYSGGGRTEAFF
TGTGCCAGCAGTTACTCTGGAGGGGGCCGCACTGAAGCTTTCTTT
>TRBD2|TRBJ2-1|.|TRBV4-2
CASSQDLAGGISSYNEQFF
TGTGCCAGCAGCCAAGACCTAGCGGGAGGGATTAGCTCCTACAATGAGCAGTTCTTC
>.|TRBJ2-3|.|TRBV29-1
CSSRQAGWSDTQYF
TGCAGCAGCCGACAGGCAGGTTGGTCAGATACGCAGTATTTT
>TRBD2|TRBJ2-7|.|TRBV28
CASSLSLGLAGNTDEQYF
TGTGCCAGCAGTTTATCGTTGGGACTAGCGGGAAATACAGACGAGCAGTACTTC
>TRBD2|TRBJ2-3|.|TRBV19
CASRRQAGGSPDTQYF
TGTGCCAGCAGACGCCAAGCGGGAGGTAGCCCAGATACGCAGTATTTT
>TRBD2|TRBJ2-4|.|TRBV28
CASRGLVNIQYF
TGTGCCAGCAGGGGACTAGTGAACATTCAGTACTTC
>.|TRBJ1-5|.|TRBV6-1
CASGGTGGYQPQHF
TGTGCCAGCGGTGGGACCGGGGGTTATCAGCCCCAGCATTTT
>.|TRBJ2-7|.|TRBV5-6
CASSLADARVEQYF
TGTGCCAGCAGCTTGGCTGATGCCAGGGTCGAGCAGTACTTC
>.|TRBJ2-7|.|TRBV19
CASSTSGDYEQYF
TGTGCCAGTAGTACTTCCGGGGACTACGAGCAGTACTTC
>TRBD2|TRBJ2-5|.|TRBV19
CASSIGLAGNQETQYF
TGTGCCAGTAGTATCGGACTAGCGGGGAATCAAGAGACCCAGTACTTC
>.|TRBJ1-1|.|TRBV29-1
CSTLRGPTEAFF
TGCAGCACCCTCCGAGGGCCCACTGAAGCTTTCTTT
>.|TRBJ1-4|.|TRBV7-9
CASSLALISGATTNEKLFF
TGTGCCAGCAGCTTAGCGCTGATATCAGGGGCGACGACTAATGAAAAACTGTTTTTT
>.|TRBJ2-7|few|TRBV4-2
CASSQDRGSMYEQYF
TGTGCCAGCAGCCAAGACCGAGGGAGTATGTACGAGCAGTACTTC
>.|TRBJ2-1|.|TRBV6-6
CASSYRRGRGNEQFF
TGTGCCAGCAGTTATCGTCGAGGGAGGGGGAATGAGCAGTTCTTC
>.|TRBJ2-2|.|TRBV25-1
CASSELTDRQGGELFF
TGTGCCAGCAGTGAACTGACAGATCGTCAAGGCGGGGAGCTGTTTTTT
>.|TRBJ1-4|.|TRBV18
CASSDMEGSTNEKLFF
TGTGCCAGCTCAGATATGGAGGGGTCAACTAATGAAAAACTGTTTTTT
>.|TRBJ2-3|.|TRBV7-7
CASSFGTLRTDTQYF
TGTGCTAGCAGCTTCGGGACATTGAGGACAGATACGCAGTATTTT
>.|TRBJ1-1|.|TRBV29-1
CSVAIHYLENTEAFF
TGCAGCGTTGCAATTCACTACCTCGAGAACACTGAAGCTTTCTTT
>TRBD1|TRBJ1-4|few|TRBV5-4
CATGDFNEKLFF
TGTGCGACAGGGGATTTTAATGAAAAACTGTTTTTT
>.|TRBJ2-1|.|TRBV14
CASSQVFSNEQFF
TGTGCCAGCAGCCAAGTCTTTAGCAATGAGCAGTTCTTC
>.|TRBJ1-6|.|TRBV6-6
CASSYRGSPLHF
TGTGCCAGCAGTTACAGGGGTTCACCCCTCCACTTT
>.|TRBJ1-5|.|TRBV6-1
CATQPGQGYQPQHF
TGTGCCACCCAACCTGGGCAGGGCTATCAGCCCCAGCATTTT
>.|TRBJ2-2|.|TRBV19
CASSIESGGANTGELFF
TGTGCCAGTAGTATAGAGAGCGGAGGGGCCAACACCGGGGAGCTGTTTTTT
>.|TRBJ1-2|once|TRBV19
CASSWAGQTGYTF
TGTGCCAGTAGTTGGGCAGGGCAGACCGGCTACACCTTC
>.|TRBJ1-2|.|TRBV7-3
CASSLTGVEGYTF
TGTGCCAGCAGCCTTACGGGGGTTGAAGGCTACACCTTC
>TRBD2|TRBJ2-1|.|TRBV5-1
CASSLAGTSGGSYNEQFF
TGCGCCAGCAGCTTGGCCGGGACTAGCGGGGGTTCCTACAATGAGCAGTTCTTC
>TRBD2|TRBJ2-1|.|TRBV29-1
CSALAGGYNEQFF
TGCAGCGCCCTAGCGGGAGGTTACAATGAGCAGTTCTTC
>.|TRBJ2-1|.|TRBV29-1
CSVEDRNTGRGGFGEQFF
TGCAGCGTTGAAGATCGGAATACGGGAAGGGGAGGATTCGGTGAGCAGTTCTTC
>TRBD2|TRBJ2-7|.|TRBV5-4
CASSWGGNEQYF
TGTGCCAGCAGTTGGGGAGGGAACGAGCAGTACTTC
>TRBD2|TRBJ2-7|.|TRBV15
CATSHPFRTSGKYEQYF
TGTGCCACCAGCCATCCCTTTAGGACTAGCGGGAAATACGAGCAGTACTTC
>.|TRBJ1-2|.|TRBV10-3
CAISGGGSSYGYTF
TGTGCCATCAGTGGTGGGGGCAGTTCGTATGGCTACACCTTC
>.|TRBJ1-2|.|TRBV7-9
CASSSATDRIHAF
TGTGCCAGCAGCTCAGCCACTGACAGGATCCACGCCTTC
>.|TRBJ1-1|.|TRBV7-2
CASSLDRNTEAFF
TGTGCCAGCAGCTTAGACAGGAACACTGAAGCTTTCTTT
>.|TRBJ1-2|.|TRBV28
CATLRYGYTF
TGTGCCACCCTACGTTATGGCTACACCTTC
>.|TRBJ2-1|.|TRBV18
CASSHAAGNNEQFF
TGTGCCAGCTCCCACGCCGCGGGGAACAATGAGCAGTTCTTC
>TRBD1|TRBJ1-5|.|TRBV19
CASSDRGGHQPQHF
TGTGCCAGTAGCGACAGGGGAGGCCATCAGCCCCAGCATTTT
>.|TRBJ1-4|.|TRBV7-9
CASSRGRAEREKLFF
TGTGCCAGCAGTCGAGGGCGGGCAGAACGAGAAAAACTGTTTTTT
>.|TRBJ2-1|.|TRBV11-3
CASSLRDGQYNEQFF
TGTGCCAGCAGCTTAAGGGACGGACAGTACAATGAGCAGTTCTTC
>TRBD2|TRBJ2-7|.|TRBV27
CASSRADGLAVGYEQYF
TGTGCCAGCAGCCGGGCCGACGGACTAGCGGTCGGCTACGAGCAGTACTTC
>.|TRBJ2-5|.|TRBV4-1
CASSPYPVRPRLEDETQYF
TGCGCCAGCAGCCCATATCCGGTAAGACCACGCTTGGAAGATGAGACTCAGTACTTC
>TRBD1|TRBJ2-7|.|TRBV7-2
CASSTGQGAMYEQYF
TGTGCCAGCAGCACGGGACAGGGGGCAATGTACGAGCAGTACTTC